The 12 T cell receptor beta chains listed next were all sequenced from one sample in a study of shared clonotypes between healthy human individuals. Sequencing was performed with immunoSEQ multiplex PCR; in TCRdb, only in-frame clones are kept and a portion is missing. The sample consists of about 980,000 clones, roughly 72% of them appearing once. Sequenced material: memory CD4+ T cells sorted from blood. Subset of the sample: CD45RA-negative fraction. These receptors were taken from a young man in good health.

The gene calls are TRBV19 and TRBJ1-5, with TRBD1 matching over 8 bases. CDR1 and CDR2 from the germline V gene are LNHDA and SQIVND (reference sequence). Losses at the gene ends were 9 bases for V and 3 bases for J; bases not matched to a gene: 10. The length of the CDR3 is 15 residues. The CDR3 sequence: CASTSGTGVNQPQHF. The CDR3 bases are TGTGCCAGCACATCCGGGACAGGAGTCAATCAGCCCCAGCATTTT.

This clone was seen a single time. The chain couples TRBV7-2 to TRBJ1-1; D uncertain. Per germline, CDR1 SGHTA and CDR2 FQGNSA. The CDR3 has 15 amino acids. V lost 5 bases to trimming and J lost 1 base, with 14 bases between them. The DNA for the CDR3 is TGTGCCAGCAGCCTCCGTGTAGAAGGGAACACTGAAGCTTTCTTT. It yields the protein CASSLRVEGNTEAFF.

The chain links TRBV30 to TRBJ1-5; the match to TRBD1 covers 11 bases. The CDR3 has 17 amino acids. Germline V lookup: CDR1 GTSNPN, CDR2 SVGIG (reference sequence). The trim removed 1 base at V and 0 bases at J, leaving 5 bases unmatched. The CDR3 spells CAWSADRGRNSNQPQHF. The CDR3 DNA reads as TGTGCCTGGAGTGCGGACAGGGGGCGGAATAGCAATCAGCCCCAGCATTTT.

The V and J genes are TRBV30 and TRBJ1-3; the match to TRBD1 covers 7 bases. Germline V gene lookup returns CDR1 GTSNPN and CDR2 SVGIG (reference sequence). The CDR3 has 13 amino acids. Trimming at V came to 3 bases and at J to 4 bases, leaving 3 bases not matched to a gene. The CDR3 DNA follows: TGTGCCTGGAGCGCGGACAGGGGAAACACCATATATTTT. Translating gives CAWSADRGNTIYF.

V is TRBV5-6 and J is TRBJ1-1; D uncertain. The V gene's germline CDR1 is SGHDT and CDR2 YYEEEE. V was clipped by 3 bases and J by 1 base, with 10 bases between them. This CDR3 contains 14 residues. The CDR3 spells CASSSYSANTEAFF. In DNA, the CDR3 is TGTGCCAGCAGCTCCTACTCAGCGAACACTGAAGCTTTCTTT.

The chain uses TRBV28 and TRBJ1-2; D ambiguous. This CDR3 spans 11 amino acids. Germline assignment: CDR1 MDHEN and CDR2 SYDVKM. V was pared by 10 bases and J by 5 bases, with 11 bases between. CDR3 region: CATSGGYGYTF. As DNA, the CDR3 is TGTGCCACCAGCGGAGGGTATGGCTACACCTTC.

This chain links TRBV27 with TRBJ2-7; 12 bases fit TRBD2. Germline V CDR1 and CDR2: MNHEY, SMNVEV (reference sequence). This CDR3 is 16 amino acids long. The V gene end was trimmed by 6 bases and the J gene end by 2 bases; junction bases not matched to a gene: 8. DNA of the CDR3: TGTGCCAGCAGCCGGTTAGGACTAGCGGGAACCTACGAGCAGTACTTC. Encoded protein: CASSRLGLAGTYEQYF.

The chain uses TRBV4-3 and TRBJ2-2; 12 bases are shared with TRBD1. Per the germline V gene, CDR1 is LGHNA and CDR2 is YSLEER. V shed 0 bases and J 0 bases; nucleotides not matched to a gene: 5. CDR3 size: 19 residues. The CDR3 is CASSQDIGTGGSNTGELFF. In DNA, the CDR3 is TGCGCCAGCAGCCAAGACATTGGGACAGGGGGCTCGAACACCGGGGAGCTGTTTTTT.

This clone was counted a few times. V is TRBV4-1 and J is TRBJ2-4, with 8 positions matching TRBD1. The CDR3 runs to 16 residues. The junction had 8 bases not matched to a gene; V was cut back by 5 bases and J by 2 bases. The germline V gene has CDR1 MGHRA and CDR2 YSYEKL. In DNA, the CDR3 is TGCGCCAGCAGCTCCCCAGGGACAGGACCCAAAAACATTCAGTACTTC. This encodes CASSSPGTGPKNIQYF.

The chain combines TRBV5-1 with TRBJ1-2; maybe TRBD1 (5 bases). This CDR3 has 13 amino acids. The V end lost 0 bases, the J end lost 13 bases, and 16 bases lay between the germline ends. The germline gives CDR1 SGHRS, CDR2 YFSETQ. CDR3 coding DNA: TGCGCCAGCAGCTTGGGGTCGGGGCGGACGTTCACCTTC. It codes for CASSLGSGRTFTF.

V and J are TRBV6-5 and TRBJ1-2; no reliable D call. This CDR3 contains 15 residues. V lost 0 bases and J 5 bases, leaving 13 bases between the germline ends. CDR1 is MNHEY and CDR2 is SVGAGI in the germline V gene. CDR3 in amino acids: CASSYSVSAWYGYTF. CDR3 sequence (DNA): TGTGCCAGCAGTTACTCGGTCAGCGCTTGGTATGGCTACACCTTC.

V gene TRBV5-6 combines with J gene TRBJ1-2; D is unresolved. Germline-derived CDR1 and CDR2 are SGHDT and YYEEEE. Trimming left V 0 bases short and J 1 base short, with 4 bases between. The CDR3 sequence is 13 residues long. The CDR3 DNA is TGTGCCAGCAGCTTGGTGGTTAACTATGGCTACACCTTC. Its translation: CASSLVVNYGYTF.